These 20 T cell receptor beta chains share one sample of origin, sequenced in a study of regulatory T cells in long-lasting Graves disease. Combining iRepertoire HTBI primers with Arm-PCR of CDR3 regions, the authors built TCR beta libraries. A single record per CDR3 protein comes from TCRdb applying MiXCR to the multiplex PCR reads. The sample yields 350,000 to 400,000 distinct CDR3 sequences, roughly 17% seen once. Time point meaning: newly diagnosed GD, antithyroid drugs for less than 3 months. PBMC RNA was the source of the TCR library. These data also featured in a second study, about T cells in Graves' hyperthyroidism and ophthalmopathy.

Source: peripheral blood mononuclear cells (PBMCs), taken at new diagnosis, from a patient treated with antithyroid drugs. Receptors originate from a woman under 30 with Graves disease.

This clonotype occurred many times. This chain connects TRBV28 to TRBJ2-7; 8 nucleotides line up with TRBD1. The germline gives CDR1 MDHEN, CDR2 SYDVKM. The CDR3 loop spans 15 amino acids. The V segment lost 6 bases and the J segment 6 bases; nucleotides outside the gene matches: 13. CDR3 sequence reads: CASSFPWTGSSEQYF. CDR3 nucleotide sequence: TGTGCCAGCAGCTTTCCGTGGACAGGGAGTTCCGAGCAGTACTTC.

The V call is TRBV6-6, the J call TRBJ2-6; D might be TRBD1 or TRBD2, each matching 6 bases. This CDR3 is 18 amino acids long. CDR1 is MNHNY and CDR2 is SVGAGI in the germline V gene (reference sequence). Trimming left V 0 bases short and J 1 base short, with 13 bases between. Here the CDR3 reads CASSYSRGVGSGANVLTF. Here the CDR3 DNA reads TGTGCCAGCAGTTACTCGAGGGGGGTGGGATCTGGGGCCAACGTCCTGACTTTC.

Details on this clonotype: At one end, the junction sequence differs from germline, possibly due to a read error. The CDR3 DNA is TGTGTCAGCGGGCTGGGCAGTGAGGCTTTCTTT. Translation: CVSGLGSEAFF. V and J are TRBV6-1 and TRBJ1-1; D remains ambiguous. CDR1 and CDR2 from the germline V gene are MNHNS and SASEGT. The CDR3 spans 11 residues.

The CDR3 DNA reads TGCAGTGCTGCCTTGGGGGGCTACAATGAGCAGTTCTTC. The encoded protein is CSAALGGYNEQFF. The chain couples TRBV20-1 to TRBJ2-1; D is possibly TRBD2 (6 bases). The CDR3 contains 13 residues. In germline, CDR1 is DFQATT, CDR2 SNEGSKA (reference sequence). Trimming removed 5 bases from V and 3 bases from J, with 11 bases in between.

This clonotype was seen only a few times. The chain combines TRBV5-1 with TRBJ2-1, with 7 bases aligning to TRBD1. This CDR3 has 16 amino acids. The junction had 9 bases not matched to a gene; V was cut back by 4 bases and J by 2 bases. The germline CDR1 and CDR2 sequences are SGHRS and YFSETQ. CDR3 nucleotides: TGCGCCAGCAGCATACAGGGGAATAACGCCTACAATGAGCAGTTCTTC. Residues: CASSIQGNNAYNEQFF.

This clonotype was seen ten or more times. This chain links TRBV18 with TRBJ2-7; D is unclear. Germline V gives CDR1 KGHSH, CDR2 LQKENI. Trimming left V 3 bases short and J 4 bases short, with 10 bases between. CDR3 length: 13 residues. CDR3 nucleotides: TGTGCCAGCTCACCGGGTTGGCAGTACGAGCAGTACTTC. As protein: CASSPGWQYEQYF.

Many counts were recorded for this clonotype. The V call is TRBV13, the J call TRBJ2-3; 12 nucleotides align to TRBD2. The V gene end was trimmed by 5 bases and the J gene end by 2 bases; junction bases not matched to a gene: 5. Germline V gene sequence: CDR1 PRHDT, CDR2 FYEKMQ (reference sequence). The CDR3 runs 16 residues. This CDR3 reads CASSIWTSGDTDTQYF. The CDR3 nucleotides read TGTGCCAGCAGCATATGGACTAGCGGGGACACAGATACGCAGTATTTT.

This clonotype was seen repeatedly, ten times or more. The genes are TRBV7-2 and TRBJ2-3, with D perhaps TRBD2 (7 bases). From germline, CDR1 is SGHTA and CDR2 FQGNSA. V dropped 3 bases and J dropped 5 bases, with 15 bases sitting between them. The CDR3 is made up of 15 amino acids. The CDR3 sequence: CASSFGGGRGDTQYF. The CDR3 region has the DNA TGTGCCAGCAGCTTTGGGGGGGGCCGGGGAGATACGCAGTATTTT.

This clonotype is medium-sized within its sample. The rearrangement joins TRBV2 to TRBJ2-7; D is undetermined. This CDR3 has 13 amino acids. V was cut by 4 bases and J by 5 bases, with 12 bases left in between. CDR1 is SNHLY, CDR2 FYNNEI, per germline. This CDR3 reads CASSVQGFNEQYF. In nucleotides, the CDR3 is TGTGCCAGCAGTGTCCAAGGGTTCAACGAGCAGTACTTC. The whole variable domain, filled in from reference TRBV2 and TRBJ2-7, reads EPEVTQTPSHQVTQMGQEVILRCVPISNHLYFYWYRQILGQKVEFLVSFYNNEISEKSEIFDDQFSVERPDGSNFTLKIRSTKLEDSAMYFCASSVQGFNEQYFGPGTRLTVT.

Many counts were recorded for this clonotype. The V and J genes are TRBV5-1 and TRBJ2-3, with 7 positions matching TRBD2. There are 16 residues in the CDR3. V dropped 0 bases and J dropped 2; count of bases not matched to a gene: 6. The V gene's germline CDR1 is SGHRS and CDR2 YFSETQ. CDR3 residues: CASSLEPSGPTDTQYF. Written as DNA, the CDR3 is TGCGCCAGCAGCTTGGAACCTAGCGGCCCCACAGATACGCAGTATTTT.

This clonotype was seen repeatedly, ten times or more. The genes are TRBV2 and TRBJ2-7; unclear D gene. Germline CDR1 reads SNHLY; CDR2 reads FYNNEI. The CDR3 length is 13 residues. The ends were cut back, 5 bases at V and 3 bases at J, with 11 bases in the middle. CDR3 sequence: CASSSTELYEQYF. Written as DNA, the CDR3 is TGTGCCAGCAGTTCAACTGAACTCTACGAGCAGTACTTC.

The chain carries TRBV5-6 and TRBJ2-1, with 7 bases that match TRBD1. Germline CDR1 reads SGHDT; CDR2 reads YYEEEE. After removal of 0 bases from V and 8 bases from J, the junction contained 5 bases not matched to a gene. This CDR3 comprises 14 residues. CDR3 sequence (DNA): TGTGCCAGCAGCTTGGTGGGACAGAAGGATGAGCAGTTCTTC. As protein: CASSLVGQKDEQFF.

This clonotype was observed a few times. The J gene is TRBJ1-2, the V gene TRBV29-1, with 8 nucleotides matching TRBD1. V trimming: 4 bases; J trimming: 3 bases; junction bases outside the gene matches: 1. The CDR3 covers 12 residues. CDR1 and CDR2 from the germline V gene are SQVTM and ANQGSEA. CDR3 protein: CSVATGDYGYTF. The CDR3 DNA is TGCAGCGTTGCGACAGGGGACTATGGCTACACCTTC.

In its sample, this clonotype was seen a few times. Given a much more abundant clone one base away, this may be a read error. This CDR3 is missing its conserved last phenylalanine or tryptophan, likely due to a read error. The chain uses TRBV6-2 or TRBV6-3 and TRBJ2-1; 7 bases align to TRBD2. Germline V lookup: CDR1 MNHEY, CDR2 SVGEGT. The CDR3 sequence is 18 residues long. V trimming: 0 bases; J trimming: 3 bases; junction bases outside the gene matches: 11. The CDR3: CASSYSPLTSARYNEQFL. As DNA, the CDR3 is TGTGCCAGCAGTTACTCGCCCCTTACTAGCGCTCGCTACAATGAGCAGTTCCTC.

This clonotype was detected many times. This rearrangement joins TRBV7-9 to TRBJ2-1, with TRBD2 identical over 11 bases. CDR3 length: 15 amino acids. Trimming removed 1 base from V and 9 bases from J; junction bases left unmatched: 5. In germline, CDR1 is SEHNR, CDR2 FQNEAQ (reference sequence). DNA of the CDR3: TGTGCCAGCAGCTTAGTACTAGCGGGAGCCGGTGAGCAGTTCTTC. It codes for CASSLVLAGAGEQFF.

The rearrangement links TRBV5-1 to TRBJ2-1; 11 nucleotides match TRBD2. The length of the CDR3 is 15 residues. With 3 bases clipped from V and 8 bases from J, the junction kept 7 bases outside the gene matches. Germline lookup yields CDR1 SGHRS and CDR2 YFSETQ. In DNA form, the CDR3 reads TGCGCCAGCAGCTCCGGGACTAGCGGCGTCCATGAGCAGTTCTTC. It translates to CASSSGTSGVHEQFF.

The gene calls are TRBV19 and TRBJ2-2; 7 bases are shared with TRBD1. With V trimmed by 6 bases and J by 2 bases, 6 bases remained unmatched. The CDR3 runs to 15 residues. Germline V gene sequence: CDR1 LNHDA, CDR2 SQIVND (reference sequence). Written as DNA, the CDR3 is TGTGCCAGTAGAACACAGGGGTTAAACACCGGGGAGCTGTTTTTT. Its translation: CASRTQGLNTGELFF.

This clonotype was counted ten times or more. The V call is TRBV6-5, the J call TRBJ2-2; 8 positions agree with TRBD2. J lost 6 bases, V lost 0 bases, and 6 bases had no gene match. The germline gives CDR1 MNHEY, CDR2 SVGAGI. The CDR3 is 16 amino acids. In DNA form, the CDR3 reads TGTGCCAGCAGTTACTCGATACGGGGGGGCCCCGGGGAGCTGTTTTTT. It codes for CASSYSIRGGPGELFF.

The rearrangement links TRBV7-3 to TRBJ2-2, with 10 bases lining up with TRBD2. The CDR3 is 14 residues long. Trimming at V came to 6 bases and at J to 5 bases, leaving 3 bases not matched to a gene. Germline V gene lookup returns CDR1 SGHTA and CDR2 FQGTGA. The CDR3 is CASSTSGTTGELFF. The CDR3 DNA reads TGTGCCAGCAGTACTAGCGGGACGACCGGGGAGCTGTTTTTT.

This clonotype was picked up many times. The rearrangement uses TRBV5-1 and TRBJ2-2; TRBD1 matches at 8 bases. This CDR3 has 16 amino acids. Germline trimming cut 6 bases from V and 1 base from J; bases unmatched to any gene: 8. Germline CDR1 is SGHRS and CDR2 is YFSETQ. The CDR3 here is CASTRKTGVNTGELFF. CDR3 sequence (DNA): TGCGCCAGCACCCGAAAGACAGGGGTGAACACCGGGGAGCTGTTTTTT. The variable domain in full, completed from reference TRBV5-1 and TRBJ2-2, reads KAGVTQTPRYLIKTRGQQVTLSCSPISGHRSVSWYQQTPGQGLQFLFEYFSETQRNKGNFPGRFSGRQFSNSRSEMNVSTLELGDSALYLCASTRKTGVNTGELFFGEGSRLTVL.